This T cell receptor (beta chain) was observed in a study of cytomegalovirus exposure and HLA in healthy donors. Study-level background: Most genotyped donors, over 70% of about 430, had Caucasian-associated genetic ancestry. Regarding the study as a whole: There were several of the most significant clusters that appeared linked to common viral pathogens in a later analysis. CMV serostatus was the sole immune exposure information available.

V lost 3 bases, J lost 4 bases, and 21 bases lay in between. This CDR3 spans 16 amino acids. Germline-derived CDR1 and CDR2 are GTSNPN and SVGIG (reference sequence). Concerning this clone itself: Its target is unknown.

The donors comprised healthy bone marrow donors. The PCR used 60 Vbeta and 13 Jbeta primers. Generated by immunoSEQ multiplex PCR, the TCRdb table keeps only in-frame clones and is missing some. Of about 80,000 clones in the sample, 60% to 80% were seen once. Sequenced input: PBMCs. The chain employs TRBV30 and TRBJ1-2, with TRBD1 as a possible D gene (6 bases). The sequence came from a man over 45 in good health and CMV-seronegative. DNA for the CDR3: TGTGCCTGGAGCCCCTTCCGGGGGGCGCGGGGCTATGGCTACACCTTC. Translating it yields CAWSPFRGARGYGYTF.